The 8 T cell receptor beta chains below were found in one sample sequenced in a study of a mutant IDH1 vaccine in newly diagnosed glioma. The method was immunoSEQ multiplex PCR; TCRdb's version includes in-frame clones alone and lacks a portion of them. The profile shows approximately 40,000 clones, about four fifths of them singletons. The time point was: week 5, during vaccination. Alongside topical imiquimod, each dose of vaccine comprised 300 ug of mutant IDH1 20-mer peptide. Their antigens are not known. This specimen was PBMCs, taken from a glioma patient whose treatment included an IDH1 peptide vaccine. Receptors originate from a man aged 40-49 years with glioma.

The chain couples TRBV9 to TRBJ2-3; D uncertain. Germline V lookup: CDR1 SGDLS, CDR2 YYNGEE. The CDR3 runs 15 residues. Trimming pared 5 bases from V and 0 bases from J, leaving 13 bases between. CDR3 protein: CASSALVASTDTQYF. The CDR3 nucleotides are TGTGCCAGCAGTGCCTTGGTAGCTAGCACAGATACGCAGTATTTT. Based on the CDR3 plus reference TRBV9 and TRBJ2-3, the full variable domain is DSGVTQTPKHLITATGQRVTLRCSPRSGDLSVYWYQQSLDQGLQFLIQYYNGEERAKGNILERFSAQQFPDLHSELNLSSLELGDSALYFCASSALVASTDTQYFGPGTRLTVL.

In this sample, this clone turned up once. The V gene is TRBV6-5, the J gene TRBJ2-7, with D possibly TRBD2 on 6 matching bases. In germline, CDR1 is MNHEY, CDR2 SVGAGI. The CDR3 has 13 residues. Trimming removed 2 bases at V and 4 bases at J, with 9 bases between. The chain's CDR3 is CASSYAGRYEQYF. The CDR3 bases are TGTGCCAGCAGTTACGCGGGGCGTTACGAGCAGTACTTC.

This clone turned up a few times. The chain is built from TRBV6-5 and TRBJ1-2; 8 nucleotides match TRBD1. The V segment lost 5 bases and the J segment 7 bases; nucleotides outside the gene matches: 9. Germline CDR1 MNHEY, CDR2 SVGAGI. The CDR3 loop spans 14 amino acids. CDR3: CASSRDRGLGGYTF. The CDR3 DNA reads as TGTGCCAGCAGTCGCGACAGGGGACTCGGTGGCTACACCTTC.

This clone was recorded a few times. The CDR3: CASSKDRLLYDGYTF. The DNA of the CDR3 is TGTGCCAGCAGCAAGGACAGACTTTTATACGATGGCTACACCTTC. The chain uses TRBV6-5 and TRBJ1-2; perhaps TRBD1 as D (6 bases). Germline V gives CDR1 MNHEY, CDR2 SVGAGI. Trimming cost V 6 bases and J 6 bases, with 20 bases left between them. The CDR3 spans 15 residues.

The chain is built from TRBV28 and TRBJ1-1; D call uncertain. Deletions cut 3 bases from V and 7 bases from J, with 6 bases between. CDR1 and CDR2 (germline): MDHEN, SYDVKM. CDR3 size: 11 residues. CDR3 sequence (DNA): TGTGCCAGCAGTTTCGTCTTTGAAGCTTTCTTT. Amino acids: CASSFVFEAFF.

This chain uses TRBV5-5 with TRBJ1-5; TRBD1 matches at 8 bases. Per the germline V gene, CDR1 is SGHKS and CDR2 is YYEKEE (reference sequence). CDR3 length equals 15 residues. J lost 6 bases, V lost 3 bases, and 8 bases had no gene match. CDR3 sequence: CASSSQTGGAQPQHF. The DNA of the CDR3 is TGTGCCAGCAGCTCCCAAACAGGGGGGGCTCAGCCCCAGCATTTT.

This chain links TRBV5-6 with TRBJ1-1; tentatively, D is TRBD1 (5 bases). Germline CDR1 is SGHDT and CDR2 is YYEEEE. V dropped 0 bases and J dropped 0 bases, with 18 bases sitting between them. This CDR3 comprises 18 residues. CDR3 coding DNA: TGTGCCAGCAGCTTGGCCAGAGGACAAAGAACTATGAACACTGAAGCTTTCTTT. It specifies CASSLARGQRTMNTEAFF.

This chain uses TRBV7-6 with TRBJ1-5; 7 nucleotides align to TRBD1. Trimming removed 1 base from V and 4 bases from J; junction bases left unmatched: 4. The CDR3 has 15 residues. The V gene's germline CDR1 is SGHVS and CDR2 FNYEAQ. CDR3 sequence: CASSLEQGWNQPQHF. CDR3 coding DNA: TGTGCCAGCAGCTTAGAACAGGGGTGGAATCAGCCCCAGCATTTT.